The clone carrying this T cell receptor beta chain was counted a single time. V lost 4 bases to trimming and J lost 9 bases; unmatched junction nucleotides: 8. This CDR3 is built from 15 residues. Germline V gene data show CDR1 as LGHNA and CDR2 as YSLEER. The record originates from a study of control samples from healthy donors and cancer patients. Sequencing used immunoSEQ multiplex PCR; TCRdb keeps in-frame clones, though not all of them. The table lists more than 95,000 clones, around nine tenths of them singletons. This TCR was recovered from a man in his forties in good health. The specimen was blood. The chain is built from TRBV4-3 and TRBJ1-6; 8 bases match TRBD1. Here the CDR3 DNA reads TGCGCCAGCAGCCCGACGGACAGGGATGGTTCACCCCTCCACTTT. Its protein product is CASSPTDRDGSPLHF.